This note documents a single T cell receptor beta chain sequence. Original data processing: Estimates of nucleated cell counts were drawn from the amplification of reference gene primers. Using immunoSEQ multiplex PCR, the repertoire was profiled, and TCRdb retains in-frame clones only, with some absent. The V and J calls and clone size are taken from that table; D and trimming were inferred from the DNA. The sample contains 150,000 to 200,000 clones, roughly 73% of which appear only once. These data are taken from a study of blood T cell repertoires in COVID-19. Study details: Whether acute or convalescent, the COVID-19 samples came from the United States, Italy and Spain. The cDNA or gDNA used as material had been derived from T cells, B-cell-depleted T cells, or PBMCs.

This CDR3 comprises 15 residues. The V and J ends lost 5 bases and 6 bases respectively, with 19 bases between them. The germline gives CDR1 MNHEY, CDR2 SMNVEV (reference sequence). The specimen sequenced was peripheral blood. The chain joins TRBV27 to TRBJ1-1, with a possible D match to TRBD1 (6 bases). This receptor was taken from a man between 70 and 80 years old with acute or convalescent COVID-19. For the CDR3, the DNA is TGTGCCAGCAGTGGTCAGGGGACGGGGTGGGCTGAAGCTTTCTTT. As protein: CASSGQGTGWAEAFF.